This TCR beta chain appears in the sequencing data of a study of T cells in Graves' hyperthyroidism and ophthalmopathy. Losses at the gene ends were 5 bases for V and 5 bases for J; bases not matched to a gene: 10. This CDR3 is built from 17 residues. CDR1 is SEHNR, CDR2 FQNEAQ, per germline (reference sequence). Subjects with ophthalmopathy showed a Clinical Activity Score no lower than 3, a NOSPECS grade no lower than 4, and a duration shorter than 3 months. RNA transcripts yielded amplified TCR beta CDR3 regions. The TCR CDR3 first-round RT-PCR relied on the HTBI primer set. Via MiXCR, TCRdb re-called the multiplex PCR reads, giving one row per CDR3 protein. Of hundreds of thousands of distinct CDR3 sequences detected, more than 15% appear once; the ten largest clones hold 2.5% to 4%.

Sequenced sample: blood. The TCR sequence derives from a woman between 40 and 55 years old with Graves' ophthalmopathy. The chain combines TRBV7-9 with TRBJ2-3; the match to TRBD2 covers 13 bases. CDR3 sequence reads: CASSKPGLAGPRDTQYF. DNA for the CDR3: TGTGCCAGCAGCAAACCGGGACTAGCGGGGCCGAGAGATACGCAGTATTTT.